The rows below give T cell receptor beta chains drawn from one sample of a study of CD8+CD57+ T cells in acquired aplastic anemia. TCRdb reprocessed the reads via MiXCR and lists one record per CDR3 protein. The sample lists 150,000 to 200,000 distinct CDR3 sequences, under 70% occurring once. Sample: sorted CD4+, CD8+, or CD8+CD57+ T cells (not recorded which) from PBMCs. The receptors were sampled from a human donor with severe aplastic anemia or a healthy control (not recorded which). The conserved cysteine and the conserved F or W are not part of the CDR3 here.

V gene | CDR3 protein
TRBV10-3 | AISEEGFRPSPLH
TRBV10-3 | AISDPDRGVADTQY
TRBV7-6 | ASSLGAGGIVGYGYT
TRBV19 | ASSPAVSTDTQY
TRBV10-1 | ASSAGGLVRETQY
TRBV2 | ASQAGTTNTGELF
TRBV20-1 | SAREGGAFYEQY
TRBV6-1 | ASRHYYSLAGNQETQY
TRBV6-4 | ASSGNCVTQY
TRBV9 | ASSVELWTGPFGYT
TRBV7-6 | ASSFLAVGEAYNEQF
TRBV7-2 | ASARTSGPLYEQY
TRBV24-1 | ATSGDSHNEQF
TRBV20-1 | SAGRRGRVDGIQPQH
TRBV12-3/TRBV12-4 | ASSHIDPGRQETQY
TRBV7-2 | ASSSGTDSNQPQH
TRBV5-1 | ASSITGDGYT
TRBV19 | ASVRARVSTNEKLF
TRBV2 | ASSEGRMGRLLF
TRBV10-3 | AISERTGSYNSPLH
TRBV7-3 | ASSPGNAVGGYT
TRBV29-1 | SATGGTSLYEQY
TRBV19 | ASTSVVAGGPFYEQF
TRBV19 | ASMGLAGSDTQY
TRBV5-1 | ASSLNSGTGGIEAF
TRBV7-2 | ASSFRTVGTDTQY
TRBV6-1 | AAGQGGEKLF
TRBV10-3 | AISESVGGEQY
TRBV20-1 | SAASGGTGYEQY
TRBV2 | ASPRGAEETQY
TRBV9 | ASSGISGKQY
TRBV20-1 | SASGGGASTGELF
TRBV7-6 | ASSSPSGAYNEQF
TRBV3-1 | ASSQEWPYNSPLH
TRBV6-6 | ASSYGGRSYNEQF
TRBV5-1 | ASSPSGTNGELF
TRBV5-1 | ASTIGASRGNEQF
TRBV20-1 | SARDGGLAGDTQY
TRBV30 | AWRGGSSYEQY
TRBV20-1 | SARDGGDSSYEQY
TRBV10-3 | AIKLGQGGSYEQY
TRBV19 | ASSMSFGGNTEAF
TRBV19 | ASSIASGGWREQY
TRBV29-1 | SGWDREITDTQY
TRBV15 | ATSRASGTGKTEAF
TRBV20-1 | SARGGDTYT
TRBV6-4 | ASSDIDNSPLH